This TCR beta chain emerged from a study of blood T cell repertoires in COVID-19. As for the study in general: From T cells, B-cell-depleted T cells, or PBMCs came the material, which was cDNA or gDNA.

Per the original data handling: It was from reference gene primer amplification that nucleated cell counts were estimated. Here immunoSEQ multiplex PCR was the method, and the copy in TCRdb shows in-frame clones only, minus some. V, J and clone size were drawn from that table, and D and trimming were deduced from the DNA. The top ten hold nearly 5% of the sample, which has 70,000 to 75,000 clones, roughly 80% seen once. The CDR3 contains 16 residues. Per the germline V gene, CDR1 is MGHRA and CDR2 is YSYEKL. Deletions cut 4 bases from V and 3 bases from J, with 19 bases between. The TCR was taken from a woman of 80 years or more with active or convalescent COVID-19. Specimen: peripheral blood. The V and J genes are TRBV4-1 and TRBJ2-7, with D tentatively TRBD2 (6 bases). CDR3 in DNA: TGCGCCAGCAGCCGCCGGGGGTTTGAGGTCCGCTACGAGCAGTACTTC. It is translated as CASSRRGFEVRYEQYF.